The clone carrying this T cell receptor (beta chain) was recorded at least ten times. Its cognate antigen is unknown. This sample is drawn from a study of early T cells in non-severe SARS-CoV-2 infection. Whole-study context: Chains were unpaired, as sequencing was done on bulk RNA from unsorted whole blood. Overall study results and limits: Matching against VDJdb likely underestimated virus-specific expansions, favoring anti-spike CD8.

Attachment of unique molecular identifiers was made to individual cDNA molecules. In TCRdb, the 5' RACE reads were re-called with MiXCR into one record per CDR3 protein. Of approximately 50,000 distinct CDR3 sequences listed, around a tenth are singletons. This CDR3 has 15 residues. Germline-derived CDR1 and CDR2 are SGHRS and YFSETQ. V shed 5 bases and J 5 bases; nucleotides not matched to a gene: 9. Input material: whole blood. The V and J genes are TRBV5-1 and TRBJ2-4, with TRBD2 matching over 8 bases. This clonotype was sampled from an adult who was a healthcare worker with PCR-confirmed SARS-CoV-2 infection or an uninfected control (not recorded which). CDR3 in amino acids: CASRGTGGSQNIQYF. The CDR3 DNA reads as TGCGCCAGCAGAGGGACGGGAGGGAGCCAAAACATTCAGTACTTC.